Sequencing of this T cell receptor (beta chain) was carried out in a study of PD-1 blockade in classical Hodgkin lymphoma. The patients all showed relapse after autologous stem cell transplantation, while their brentuximab vedotin exposure varied. Some clones are missing from TCRdb's copy, which holds only in-frame ones; the method was immunoSEQ multiplex PCR. The table shows around 30,000 clones, with around four fifths occurring only once. Study conclusions and caveats: Reported findings placed baseline TCR diversity lower in newly diagnosed patients (compared with healthy donors).

Of note for this clone: Its antigen is as yet unknown.

V was cut by 5 bases and J by 7 bases, with 18 bases left in between. This CDR3 contains 15 residues. The V gene's germline CDR1 is SGHTA and CDR2 FQGTGA. The chain is built from TRBV7-3 and TRBJ2-1; TRBD2 might be the D (5 bases). The clonotype comes from a human donor with classical Hodgkin lymphoma. The sample here was peripheral blood mononuclear cells (PBMCs), taken at baseline. For the CDR3, the DNA is TGTGCCAGCAGCCTAGGACGGGGAATGCGGAATGAGCAGTTCTTC. Translated: CASSLGRGMRNEQFF.